A single sample is the source of the 8 T cell receptor beta chains below, sequenced in a study of cytomegalovirus exposure and HLA in healthy donors. The PCR used 60 Vbeta and 13 Jbeta primers. Some clones are missing from TCRdb's copy, which holds only in-frame ones; the method was immunoSEQ multiplex PCR. Of around 140,000 clones in the sample, around two thirds were seen once. Sequencing was done on a sample of PBMCs. These receptors originate from a woman aged 40 to 50 in good health and CMV-seronegative.

The CDR3 loop reads CASSLGTVTGELFF. DNA of the CDR3: TGTGCCAGCAGCTTAGGGACTGTAACCGGGGAGCTGTTTTTT. The chain couples TRBV7-3 to TRBJ2-2; tentative D call: TRBD2 (6 bases). Trimming removed 2 bases from V and 5 bases from J, with 9 bases in between. CDR3 length: 14 residues. Germline CDR1 reads SGHTA; CDR2 reads FQGTGA.

The chain carries TRBV11-2 and TRBJ1-1; a possible D gene is TRBD1 (5 bases). This CDR3 has 14 amino acids. Germline V gene lookup returns CDR1 SGHAT and CDR2 FQNNGV. V was trimmed by 4 bases and J by 1 base, leaving 10 bases between them. The CDR3 loop reads CASSSRQSNTEAFF. Written as DNA, the CDR3 is TGTGCCAGCAGCTCTAGACAGTCGAACACTGAAGCTTTCTTT.

This rearrangement joins TRBV10-3 to TRBJ2-3; TRBD2 aligns across 7 bases. Germline CDR1 reads ENHRY; CDR2 reads SYGVKD. CDR3 size: 14 residues. With V trimmed by 4 bases and J by 3 bases, 4 bases remained unmatched. CDR3 protein: CAISGAGRTDTQYF. As DNA, the CDR3 is TGTGCCATCAGTGGAGCGGGGAGGACAGATACGCAGTATTTT.

In its sample, this clone was seen a few times. V usage is TRBV10-3 and J usage is TRBJ2-7; the D gene is possibly TRBD2 (5 bases). The CDR3 consists of 13 residues. CDR1 and CDR2 from the germline V gene are ENHRY and SYGVKD. Trimming removed 4 bases from V and 2 bases from J, with 9 bases in between. The CDR3 nucleotides read TGTGCCATCAGTGCCCCGGGGACCTACGAGCAGTACTTC. It specifies CAISAPGTYEQYF.

This clone came up a few times. This chain joins TRBV5-1 and TRBJ1-1; a possible D gene is TRBD1 (5 bases). Trimming left V 3 bases short and J 3 bases short, with 12 bases between. Germline V gives CDR1 SGHRS, CDR2 YFSETQ. CDR3 length: 14 amino acids. The CDR3 region is CASSSATVDTEAFF. In DNA form, the CDR3 reads TGCGCCAGCAGCTCCGCGACAGTGGACACTGAAGCTTTCTTT.

V is TRBV2 and J is TRBJ1-1; 8 bases align to TRBD1. V dropped 1 base and J dropped 4; count of bases not matched to a gene: 2. This CDR3 is 14 amino acids long. CDR1 is SNHLY and CDR2 is FYNNEI in the germline V gene. The CDR3 region is CASSEGQGFTEAFF. The CDR3 coding sequence is TGTGCCAGCAGTGAAGGACAGGGGTTCACTGAAGCTTTCTTT.

The gene calls are TRBV5-4 and TRBJ1-6; TRBD1 matches at 9 bases. The germline CDR1 and CDR2 sequences are SGHNT and YYREEE (reference sequence). This CDR3 is built from 19 residues. V shed 3 bases, J shed 4 bases, and the junction held 14 bases outside the gene matches. CDR3 sequence (DNA): TGTGCCAGCAGCTCCGGGGACAGGGCCTCGGCGGAATATAATTCACCCCTCCACTTT. Protein product: CASSSGDRASAEYNSPLHF.

This clone was detected a few times. The chain combines TRBV15 with TRBJ2-6, with 14 bases that match TRBD2. This CDR3 has 17 amino acids. Trimming cost V 4 bases and J 2 bases; bases outside gene matches: 1. CDR1 and CDR2 (germline): LNHNV, YYDKDF (reference sequence). The CDR3 here is CATSKTSGGAGANVLTF. In nucleotides, the CDR3 is TGTGCCACCAGCAAGACTAGCGGGGGGGCTGGGGCCAACGTCCTGACTTTC.